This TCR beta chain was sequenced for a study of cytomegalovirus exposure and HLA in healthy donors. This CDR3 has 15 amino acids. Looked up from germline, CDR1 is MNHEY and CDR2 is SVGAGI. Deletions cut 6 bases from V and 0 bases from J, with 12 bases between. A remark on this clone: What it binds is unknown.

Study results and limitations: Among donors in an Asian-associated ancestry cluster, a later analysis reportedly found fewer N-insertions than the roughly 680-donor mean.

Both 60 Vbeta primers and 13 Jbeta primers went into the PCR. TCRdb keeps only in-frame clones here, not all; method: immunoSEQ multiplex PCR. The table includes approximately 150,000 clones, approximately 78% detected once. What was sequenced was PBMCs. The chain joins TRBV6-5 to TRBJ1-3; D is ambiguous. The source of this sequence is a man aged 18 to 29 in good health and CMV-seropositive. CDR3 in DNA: TGTGCCAGCAGCTCCCTTCCCAGCTCTGGAAACACCATATATTTT. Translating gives CASSSLPSSGNTIYF.